These 29 T cell receptor beta chains were all obtained from the same sample, sequenced in a study of T cells after yellow fever vaccination. TCRdb recomputed calls from the 5' RACE reads with MiXCR, one row per CDR3 protein. Of about 550,000 distinct CDR3 sequences in the sample, about 19% were seen once. The specimen comprised PBMCs, sampled 15 days after the yellow fever booster vaccination. The receptors originated from a man aged 25 to 40 who received the YFV17D yellow fever vaccine.

V and J are TRBV29-1 and TRBJ2-7; the D call may be TRBD1 or TRBD2 (5 bases each). Germline assignment: CDR1 SQVTM and CDR2 ANQGSEA. Trimming took 7 bases from V and 2 from J, leaving 18 bases between them. This CDR3 has 14 residues. CDR3: CSAIPGRLPYEQYF. In DNA, the CDR3 is TGCAGCGCTATACCGGGACGGCTTCCCTACGAGCAGTACTTC.

This clonotype has more than one count but fewer than ten. The chain has TRBV28 and TRBJ2-1; TRBD2 aligns across 8 bases. CDR1 is MDHEN and CDR2 is SYDVKM in the germline V gene. This CDR3 is 15 amino acids long. Trimming at V came to 3 bases and at J to 9 bases, leaving 10 bases not matched to a gene. CDR3 protein: CASSLIGRGYGEQFF. CDR3 bases: TGTGCCAGCAGTTTGATCGGGAGGGGCTACGGTGAGCAGTTCTTC.

CDR3 residues: CSASFGETQYF. The CDR3 nucleotides are TGCAGTGCTAGCTTTGGGGAGACCCAGTACTTC. The chain uses TRBV20-1 and TRBJ2-5; D is unresolved. Germline CDR1 DFQATT, CDR2 SNEGSKA (reference sequence). The germline V and J ends were trimmed by 3 bases and 5 bases, with 7 bases remaining between them. This CDR3 is built from 11 residues.

As DNA, the CDR3 is TGTGCCATCAGTGGATCAATGGGGGAGATCGGTTACGAGCAGTACTTC. Its protein is CAISGSMGEIGYEQYF. V and J are TRBV10-3 and TRBJ2-7; either TRBD1 or TRBD2 may supply D (5 bases each). CDR1 is ENHRY and CDR2 is SYGVKD in the germline V gene. This CDR3 comprises 16 residues. V shed 4 bases and J shed 4 bases, with 20 bases lying between them.

The sample holds one count of this clonotype. The chain employs TRBV7-2 and TRBJ2-7; D ambiguous. The CDR3 runs 16 residues. Trimming cost V 6 bases and J 2 bases, with 20 bases left between them. CDR1 is SGHTA, CDR2 FQGNSA, per germline. CDR3 loop: CASSRFSVASAYEQYF. CDR3 nucleotides: TGTGCCAGCAGTCGATTCTCGGTGGCGTCAGCCTACGAGCAGTACTTC.

This clonotype was observed a handful of times. The chain couples TRBV28 to TRBJ2-5, with 10 bases identical to TRBD2. CDR1 MDHEN and CDR2 SYDVKM come from the germline V gene. The CDR3 loop spans 17 amino acids. The junction had 14 bases not matched to a gene; V was cut back by 5 bases and J by 5 bases. CDR3 DNA: TGTGCCAGCAGTCTCCATCCGACTAGCGGGTTTGCGGAGACCCAGTACTTC. Protein: CASSLHPTSGFAETQYF.

The genes are TRBV30 and TRBJ2-1; D call uncertain. Trimming left V 6 bases short and J 2 bases short, with 8 bases between. Germline V gene sequence: CDR1 GTSNPN, CDR2 SVGIG (reference sequence). The CDR3 runs to 12 residues. The CDR3 loop is CACLVPYNEQFF. DNA of the CDR3: TGTGCCTGCCTCGTGCCCTACAATGAGCAGTTCTTC.

This clonotype was observed a few times. V is TRBV7-2 and J is TRBJ2-1; D remains unclear. The V end lost 5 bases, the J end lost 5 bases, and 13 bases lay between the germline ends. The germline V gene has CDR1 SGHTA and CDR2 FQGNSA. The CDR3 is made up of 14 amino acids. The CDR3 reads CASSPSGGNNEQFF. The CDR3 coding sequence is TGTGCCAGCAGCCCCTCGGGCGGAAACAATGAGCAGTTCTTC.

This clonotype showed up many times. The CDR3, as DNA: TGCGCCAGCAGAGGGACAGGGGGGCCCTACGAGCAGTACTTC. Its protein is CASRGTGGPYEQYF. V usage is TRBV5-1 and J usage is TRBJ2-7, with 11 positions matching TRBD1. Trimming removed 5 bases from V and 2 bases from J; junction bases left unmatched: 3. The CDR3 totals 14 residues. In germline, CDR1 is SGHRS, CDR2 YFSETQ.

This clonotype has more than one count but fewer than ten. The chain couples TRBV7-2 to TRBJ2-5; 7 nucleotides align to TRBD2. With 1 base clipped from V and 1 base from J, the junction kept 6 bases outside the gene matches. This CDR3 comprises 16 residues. Germline V gives CDR1 SGHTA, CDR2 FQGNSA. The CDR3 is CASSLGPGLSQETQYF. The CDR3 nucleotides are TGTGCCAGCAGCTTAGGGCCGGGACTAAGCCAAGAGACCCAGTACTTC.

This clonotype was seen a handful of times. This rearrangement joins TRBV6-1 to TRBJ1-5; weak D call: TRBD1 (6 bases). Germline CDR1 reads MNHNS; CDR2 reads SASEGT. Trimming took 7 bases from V and 9 from J, leaving 19 bases between them. The CDR3 sequence is 14 residues long. CDR3 sequence (DNA): TGTGCCAGCACCCAAGGACAGATCCAGTGGCCCCAGCATTTT. This codes for CASTQGQIQWPQHF.

This chain joins TRBV7-8 and TRBJ1-1; D gene unclear. The germline CDR1 and CDR2 sequences are SGHVS and FQNEAQ. The CDR3 totals 14 residues. V was pared by 1 base and J by 2 bases, with 8 bases between. CDR3 nucleotide sequence: TGTGCCAGCAGCTTAGTGGTGTCAAACACTGAAGCTTTCTTT. Translated: CASSLVVSNTEAFF.

This clonotype has just a few counts. The V and J genes are TRBV6-6 and TRBJ1-2; TRBD1 agrees at 7 bases. The CDR3 loop spans 18 amino acids. After removal of 5 bases from V and 4 bases from J, the junction contained 19 bases not matched to a gene. From germline, CDR1 is MNHNY and CDR2 SVGAGI (reference sequence). The CDR3 loop is CASSRDGGRTGGSYGYTF. DNA for the CDR3: TGTGCCAGCAGTCGAGATGGGGGAAGGACAGGTGGGAGCTATGGCTACACCTTC.

This clonotype turned up a few times. The gene calls are TRBV20-1 and TRBJ2-5; D may be TRBD2 (5 bases). This CDR3 has 12 amino acids. Per the germline V gene, CDR1 is DFQATT and CDR2 is SNEGSKA (reference sequence). The V and J ends lost 3 bases and 5 bases respectively, with 10 bases between them. CDR3 in DNA: TGCAGTGCTAGGAGGGCCGCGGAGACCCAGTACTTC. Its translation: CSARRAAETQYF.

This clonotype was observed a handful of times. The chain is built from TRBV7-8 and TRBJ2-3; 7 positions agree with TRBD1. This CDR3 contains 13 residues. In germline, CDR1 is SGHVS, CDR2 FQNEAQ. With 6 bases clipped from V and 4 bases from J, the junction kept 4 bases outside the gene matches. Here the CDR3 reads CASRGQPADTQYF. The CDR3 DNA sequence: TGTGCCAGCAGGGGACAGCCTGCAGATACGCAGTATTTT.

This clonotype was seen a handful of times. The chain employs TRBV18 and TRBJ2-2; 11 bases are shared with TRBD2. CDR1 and CDR2 (germline): KGHSH, LQKENI. Unmatched junction bases numbered 6, after V lost 6 bases and J lost 3 bases. CDR3 length: 16 residues. The CDR3 region has the DNA TGTGCCAGCTCTCTAGCGGGACTAGCGGACACCGGGGAGCTGTTTTTT. Its protein is CASSLAGLADTGELFF.

This clonotype has just a few counts. The chain couples TRBV27 to TRBJ2-7; D uncertain. V was trimmed by 11 bases and J by 0 bases, leaving 14 bases between them. Germline-derived CDR1 and CDR2 are MNHEY and SMNVEV (reference sequence). This CDR3 comprises 13 residues. CDR3 DNA sequence: TGTGCCTCCGCCGGACGGAGCTCCTACGAGCAGTACTTC. Its translation is CASAGRSSYEQYF.

This clonotype was found a few times. This chain joins TRBV7-6 and TRBJ2-3; 7 nucleotides align to TRBD2. V was pared by 1 base and J by 4 bases, with 11 bases of the junction left unmatched. Germline V gene data show CDR1 as SGHVS and CDR2 as FNYEAQ. The CDR3 is 17 amino acids. This CDR3 is CASSLVVGGSAADTQYF. CDR3 DNA sequence: TGTGCCAGCAGCTTAGTAGTCGGCGGGAGTGCGGCAGATACGCAGTATTTT. Full variable domain (outside the CDR3, taken from reference TRBV7-6 and TRBJ2-3): GAGVSQSPRYKVTKRGQDVALRCDPISGHVSLYWYRQALGQGPEFLTYFNYEAQQDKSGLPNDRFSAERPEGSISTLTIQRTEQRDSAMYRCASSLVVGGSAADTQYFGPGTRLTVL.

CDR3 coding DNA: TGTGCCAGCACCAACTCGGGCTACGAGCAGTACTTC. Protein sequence: CASTNSGYEQYF. The chain carries TRBV6-2 or TRBV6-3 and TRBJ2-7; D call uncertain. V was clipped by 7 bases and J by 3 bases, with 10 bases between them. CDR1 and CDR2 from the germline V gene are MNHEY and SVGEGT. This CDR3 spans 12 amino acids.

This chain's CDR3 is CASSPALIAWRLQETQYF. For the CDR3, the DNA is TGTGCCAGCAGCCCCGCGTTAATCGCATGGCGGCTCCAAGAGACCCAGTACTTC. The chain carries TRBV11-2 and TRBJ2-5, with unresolved D. This CDR3 is built from 18 residues. V was shortened by 5 bases and J by 1 base, with 23 bases between the two germline ends. Germline values: CDR1 SGHAT, CDR2 FQNNGV.

DNA for the CDR3: TGCAGTGCTAGTTTTTCTAGCGGGACCTACGAGCAGTACTTC. Its protein is CSASFSSGTYEQYF. This chain joins TRBV20-1 and TRBJ2-7, with 9 bases that match TRBD2. The CDR3 runs 14 residues. The V gene's germline CDR1 is DFQATT and CDR2 SNEGSKA (reference sequence). V lost 3 bases, J lost 2 bases, and 5 bases stayed unmatched.

V gene TRBV5-5 combines with J gene TRBJ2-2; 7 positions match TRBD1. This CDR3 has 15 amino acids. Germline assignment: CDR1 SGHKS and CDR2 YYEKEE (reference sequence). The V segment lost 4 bases and the J segment 4 bases; nucleotides outside the gene matches: 7. The CDR3 coding sequence is TGTGCCAGCAGCATACAGGGGTGGAGCACCGGGGAGCTGTTTTTT. Translated: CASSIQGWSTGELFF.

This clonotype was observed a handful of times. This sequence joins TRBV6-1 and TRBJ2-7, with 11 bases aligning to TRBD2. The junction had 19 bases not matched to a gene; V was cut back by 6 bases and J by 12 bases. CDR3 size: 16 residues. The V gene's germline CDR1 is MNHNS and CDR2 SASEGT. CDR3 bases: TGTGCCAGCAGACCCGGCACTAGCGGGAGCACCCCCTTGAGGTACTTC. Its protein product is CASRPGTSGSTPLRYF.

This chain connects TRBV12-3 or TRBV12-4 to TRBJ2-3; no firm D call. The CDR3 consists of 15 residues. V lost 5 bases to trimming and J lost 0 bases, with 12 bases between them. The CDR3 nucleotides are TGTGCCAGCAGTGCTTCGGGTACTAGCACAGATACGCAGTATTTT. The encoded protein is CASSASGTSTDTQYF.

This clonotype was seen a handful of times. The CDR3 nucleotides are TGTGCCAGCAGACACAGGGTTGTCGCCGGGGAGCTGTTTTTT. Translating gives CASRHRVVAGELFF. This chain uses TRBV12-3 or TRBV12-4 with TRBJ2-2, with TRBD1 as a possible D gene (6 bases). Trimming took off 6 bases at V and 6 bases at J, with 14 bases between the two ends. There are 14 residues in the CDR3.

Note on this clonotype: One end of the junction varies from germline; a read error may be responsible. This sequence joins TRBV20-1 and TRBJ2-2, with D uncertain. The CDR3 contains 16 residues. The germline V gene has CDR1 DFQATT and CDR2 SNEGSKA (reference sequence). This chain's CDR3 is CCARDRRPIAPGELFF. CDR3 nucleotide sequence: TGCTGTGCTAGAGATCGTCGGCCGATCGCGCCCGGGGAGCTGTTTTTT.

The chain employs TRBV19 and TRBJ1-5; TRBD1 is a possible D gene (5 bases). The germline CDR1 and CDR2 sequences are LNHDA and SQIVND (reference sequence). Trimming removed 3 bases at V and 4 bases at J, with 16 bases between. The CDR3 covers 16 residues. This CDR3 reads CASSILSGYLNQPQHF. The CDR3, as DNA: TGTGCCAGTAGTATTCTGTCAGGGTACCTAAATCAGCCCCAGCATTTT.

This clonotype turned up a few times. The genes are TRBV24-1 and TRBJ2-1; 8 bases fit TRBD2. The CDR3 is 15 amino acids. Germline V gene data show CDR1 as KGHDR and CDR2 as SFDVKD. V trimming: 3 bases; J trimming: 5 bases; junction bases outside the gene matches: 5. The CDR3 loop is CATSDGTRFHNEQFF. The CDR3 nucleotides are TGTGCCACCAGTGATGGGACTAGATTCCACAATGAGCAGTTCTTC.

This clonotype turned up a few times. The genes are TRBV20-1 and TRBJ2-7; 13 nucleotides agree with TRBD2. The CDR3 is 16 amino acids. The V gene's germline CDR1 is DFQATT and CDR2 SNEGSKA (reference sequence). The ends lost 5 bases at V and 5 bases at J; junction bases unmatched: 12. The CDR3 reads CSAGVLGLAGPHEQYF. The CDR3 region has the DNA TGCAGTGCTGGGGTCCTGGGACTAGCGGGACCGCACGAGCAGTACTTC.